This entry describes one TCR beta chain. This sample was included in a study of molecular identifiers for immune sequencing clone quantification. One entry per CDR3 protein results from TCRdb running MiXCR on the PCR reads. Of 460,000 or so distinct CDR3 sequences in the sample, over 20% were seen once. Germline CDR1 is SNHLY and CDR2 is FYNNEI. The CDR3 is 16 residues long. V lost 3 bases, J lost 1 base, and 10 bases lay in between. This clonotype originated in a human donor in good health. Some libraries in this study had Jurkat cell RNA spiked in. Sequencing was carried out using naive CD8+ T cells from blood, with Jurkat cell RNA spiked in. Subset denoted: FACS-sorted CD8+CD4-CCR7+CD45RA+ naive T cells. The chain is built from TRBV2 and TRBJ1-6; D remains unclear. The chain's CDR3 is CASSESYRSYNSPLHF. CDR3 nucleotides: TGTGCCAGCAGTGAGTCCTATAGGTCCTATAATTCACCCCTCCACTTT.